Below, 28 T cell receptor beta chains from the same sample are listed, as sequenced in a study of CD8+ T cells in alopecia areata. Once RNA had been extracted, it was reverse transcribed into cDNA to act as the sequencing template. Using immunoSEQ multiplex PCR, the repertoire was profiled, and TCRdb retains in-frame clones only, with some absent. The sample lists roughly 200,000 clones, roughly 59% occurring once. Source: CD4+ T cells sorted from blood, taken at week 0. These receptors came from a human donor with alopecia areata.

The chain combines TRBV7-2 with TRBJ2-1, with TRBD2 identical over 12 bases. Germline assignment: CDR1 SGHTA and CDR2 FQGNSA. The CDR3 totals 15 residues. Trimming at V came to 3 bases and at J to 5 bases, leaving 2 bases not matched to a gene. The CDR3 here is CASSFTSGGNNEQFF. CDR3 DNA sequence: TGTGCCAGCAGCTTCACTAGCGGGGGGAACAATGAGCAGTTCTTC.

This clone appeared a few times. This chain links TRBV30 with TRBJ1-3, with D uncertain. The CDR3 totals 14 residues. Trimming removed 0 bases at V and 0 bases at J, with 6 bases between. CDR1 and CDR2 (germline): GTSNPN, SVGIG (reference sequence). Here the CDR3 reads CAWSVSGSGNTIYF. The CDR3 DNA reads as TGTGCCTGGAGTGTCAGCGGCTCTGGAAACACCATATATTTT. The full variable domain, in which reference TRBV30 and TRBJ1-3 provide the parts outside the CDR3, is SQTIHQWPATLVQPVGSPLSLECTVEGTSNPNLYWYRQAAGRGLQLLFYSVGIGQISSEVPQNLSASRPQDRQFILSSKKLLLSDSGFYLCAWSVSGSGNTIYFGEGSWLTVV.

This clone was seen only a few times. This chain joins TRBV30 and TRBJ1-4; the D gene is possibly TRBD1 (6 bases). The CDR3 loop spans 15 amino acids. Germline assignment: CDR1 GTSNPN and CDR2 SVGIG (reference sequence). V lost 3 bases to trimming and J lost 3 bases, with 14 bases between them. The CDR3 spells CAWRETGPANEKLFF. Written as DNA, the CDR3 is TGTGCCTGGAGGGAAACAGGGCCGGCTAATGAAAAACTGTTTTTT.

The chain couples TRBV4-3 to TRBJ2-2; perhaps D is TRBD1 or TRBD2 (5 bases each). CDR3 size: 16 residues. V was pared by 3 bases and J by 1 base, with 12 bases between. The V gene's germline CDR1 is LGHNA and CDR2 YSLEER. The CDR3 reads CASSHAGGQNTGELFF. The CDR3 bases are TGCGCCAGCAGCCACGCCGGAGGACAGAACACCGGGGAGCTGTTTTTT.

This chain uses TRBV4-3 with TRBJ1-6; D is perhaps TRBD1 (6 bases). The germline V and J ends were trimmed by 0 bases and 5 bases, with 8 bases remaining between them. The CDR3 sequence is 15 residues long. Germline lookup yields CDR1 LGHNA and CDR2 YSLEER. This CDR3 reads CASSQDRGDNSPLHF. The CDR3 bases are TGCGCCAGCAGCCAAGACAGGGGAGATAATTCACCCCTCCACTTT.

The V and J genes are TRBV2 and TRBJ2-7; D remains ambiguous. V was shortened by 3 bases and J by 2 bases, with 11 bases between the two germline ends. This CDR3 is 14 amino acids long. Germline loops: CDR1 SNHLY, CDR2 FYNNEI. CDR3 sequence: CASSDFAETYEQYF. CDR3 DNA sequence: TGTGCCAGCAGTGATTTCGCGGAAACCTACGAGCAGTACTTC.

The J gene is TRBJ2-3, the V gene TRBV30, with 7 bases identical to TRBD2. V was clipped by 5 bases and J by 0 bases; unmatched bases: 11. This CDR3 has 16 amino acids. Germline lookup yields CDR1 GTSNPN and CDR2 SVGIG (reference sequence). DNA of the CDR3: TGTGCCTGGGGCACCCCTTGGGGGGGGAGCACAGATACGCAGTATTTT. As protein: CAWGTPWGGSTDTQYF.

This clone was detected once. The chain combines TRBV19 with TRBJ1-2; D is perhaps TRBD1 (5 bases). CDR1 is LNHDA, CDR2 SQIVND, per germline (reference sequence). The CDR3 contains 14 residues. Trimming took 4 bases from V and 6 from J, leaving 15 bases between them. The CDR3 loop reads CASSTGEIFHGYTF. The CDR3 nucleotides read TGTGCCAGTAGTACGGGGGAAATCTTTCATGGCTACACCTTC. The complete variable domain, with remaining parts taken from reference TRBV19 and TRBJ1-2, reads DGGITQSPKYLFRKEGQNVTLSCEQNLNHDAMYWYRQDPGQGLRLIYYSQIVNDFQKGDIAEGYSVSREKKESFPLTVTSAQKNPTAFYLCASSTGEIFHGYTFGSGTRLTVV.

The rearrangement uses TRBV30 and TRBJ2-7, with 9 bases fitting TRBD1. The CDR3 has 13 residues. Looked up from germline, CDR1 is GTSNPN and CDR2 is SVGIG (reference sequence). The junction had 9 bases not matched to a gene; V was cut back by 8 bases and J by 4 bases. CDR3 DNA sequence: TGTGCCACCGCGGGACAGGGTGGATACGAGCAGTACTTC. Protein sequence: CATAGQGGYEQYF.

CDR3 DNA: TGCAGCGTTAAGGACAGGGGCAAAAACATTCAGTACTTC. As protein: CSVKDRGKNIQYF. The rearrangement joins TRBV29-1 to TRBJ2-4, with 9 bases matching TRBD1. The junction had 2 bases not matched to a gene; V was cut back by 5 bases and J by 3 bases. The germline gives CDR1 SQVTM, CDR2 ANQGSEA. The CDR3 sequence is 13 residues long.

The V and J genes are TRBV30 and TRBJ1-2; D unclear. CDR1 is GTSNPN and CDR2 is SVGIG in the germline V gene (reference sequence). This CDR3 region has 15 residues. The V end was cut by 2 bases, the J end by 3 bases, with 16 bases between. The CDR3 reads CAWSLRATGDYGYTF. The CDR3, as DNA: TGTGCCTGGAGTCTCCGGGCCACCGGCGACTATGGCTACACCTTC.

This clone was detected only a few times. The chain is built from TRBV6-6 and TRBJ1-6; weak D call: TRBD1 (5 bases). The germline CDR1 and CDR2 sequences are MNHNY and SVGAGI (reference sequence). The CDR3 spans 15 residues. V lost 2 bases to trimming and J lost 10 bases, with 15 bases between them. The CDR3 DNA reads as TGTGCCAGCAGTTACGGTGGGGCGAGGGACTCACCCCTCCACTTT. Translated: CASSYGGARDSPLHF.

This clone has only a few counts. In DNA form, the CDR3 reads TGTGCCAGCGTCGGTCCGGGGAGGAATGAGCAGTTCTTC. Its translation: CASVGPGRNEQFF. V and J are TRBV6-1 and TRBJ2-1; a possible D gene is TRBD2 (6 bases). V was trimmed by 8 bases and J by 7 bases, leaving 15 bases between them. This CDR3 contains 13 residues. Germline CDR1 and CDR2: MNHNS and SASEGT.

The rearrangement links TRBV9 to TRBJ1-1, with unresolved D. The CDR3 is made up of 16 amino acids. Deletions cut 0 bases from V and 0 bases from J, with 12 bases between. The germline gives CDR1 SGDLS, CDR2 YYNGEE. CDR3 in DNA: TGTGCCAGCAGCGTAGGCCTATCTTCCCTGAACACTGAAGCTTTCTTT. Translation: CASSVGLSSLNTEAFF.

The rearrangement uses TRBV18 and TRBJ1-2; D call uncertain. V lost 4 bases to trimming and J lost 8 bases, with 14 bases between them. Per germline, CDR1 KGHSH and CDR2 LQKENI. This CDR3 has 13 residues. This CDR3 reads CASSLNPQRGYTF. The CDR3, as DNA: TGTGCCAGCTCACTAAACCCCCAGAGGGGCTACACCTTC.

This chain uses TRBV2 with TRBJ2-7; D unclear. Germline CDR1 SNHLY, CDR2 FYNNEI. V gave up 3 bases and J gave up 6 bases, with 9 bases separating them. CDR3 length: 12 amino acids. This CDR3 reads CASSDRALEQYF. In DNA, the CDR3 is TGTGCCAGCAGTGATAGGGCGCTCGAGCAGTACTTC.

This clone was seen once. CDR3 sequence: CASSFYYEQYF. Here the CDR3 DNA reads TGTGCCAGCAGCTTTTACTACGAGCAGTACTTC. The V gene is TRBV7-2, the J gene TRBJ2-7; D gene ambiguous. Germline CDR1 and CDR2: SGHTA and FQGNSA. The CDR3 is 11 amino acids. V was pared by 3 bases and J by 3 bases, with 3 bases between. Supplemented by reference TRBV7-2 and TRBJ2-7, the full variable domain reads GAGVSQSPSNKVTEKGKDVELRCDPISGHTALYWYRQSLGQGLEFLIYFQGNSAPDKSGLPSDRFSAERTGGSVSTLTIQRTQQEDSAVYLCASSFYYEQYFGPGTRLTVT.

The V gene is TRBV2, the J gene TRBJ1-1, with TRBD1 matching 9 bases. Germline lookup yields CDR1 SNHLY and CDR2 FYNNEI. CDR3 size: 12 residues. V was clipped by 9 bases and J by 7 bases; unmatched bases: 6. The CDR3 region is CASSGQGREAFF. CDR3 DNA: TGTGCCAGTTCGGGACAGGGACGTGAAGCTTTCTTT. Based on the CDR3 plus reference TRBV2 and TRBJ1-1, the full variable domain is EPEVTQTPSHQVTQMGQEVILRCVPISNHLYFYWYRQILGQKVEFLVSFYNNEISEKSEIFDDQFSVERPDGSNFTLKIRSTKLEDSAMYFCASSGQGREAFFGQGTRLTVV.

CDR3 amino acids: CASSSRTTENYGYTF. Written as DNA, the CDR3 is TGTGCCAGCAGCTCAAGGACGACAGAGAACTATGGCTACACCTTC. This sequence joins TRBV11-2 and TRBJ1-2; possible D gene TRBD1, 5 bases. This CDR3 has 15 amino acids. The germline V and J ends were trimmed by 4 bases and 2 bases, with 14 bases remaining between them. Germline-derived CDR1 and CDR2 are SGHAT and FQNNGV. The full variable domain, its missing parts supplied by reference TRBV11-2 and TRBJ1-2, is EAGVAQSPRYKIIEKRQSVAFWCNPISGHATLYWYQQILGQGPKLLIQFQNNGVVDDSQLPKDRFSAERLKGVDSTLKIQPAKLEDSAVYLCASSSRTTENYGYTFGSGTRLTVV.

The V call is TRBV4-3, the J call TRBJ1-6; D is unresolved. Germline V gives CDR1 LGHNA, CDR2 YSLEER. This CDR3 contains 20 residues. Trimming pared 0 bases from V and 7 bases from J, leaving 25 bases between. The CDR3 here is CASSQDGEGPMSVMNSPLHF. CDR3 DNA sequence: TGCGCCAGCAGCCAAGATGGGGAGGGTCCTATGTCGGTAATGAATTCACCCCTCCACTTT.

CDR3 in DNA: TGCGCCAGCAGCTTGGTTGCAGGGCCCACCTACGAGCAGTACTTC. It is translated as CASSLVAGPTYEQYF. The chain uses TRBV5-1 and TRBJ2-7; D perhaps matches TRBD1 (5 bases). Germline CDR1 is SGHRS and CDR2 is YFSETQ. V was clipped by 0 bases and J by 2 bases, with 12 bases between them. This CDR3 contains 15 residues. Full variable domain (remainder filled in from reference TRBV5-1 and TRBJ2-7): KAGVTQTPRYLIKTRGQQVTLSCSPISGHRSVSWYQQTPGQGLQFLFEYFSETQRNKGNFPGRFSGRQFSNSRSEMNVSTLELGDSALYLCASSLVAGPTYEQYFGPGTRLTVT.

The rearrangement uses TRBV5-6 and TRBJ1-2; D remains ambiguous. Trimming removed 1 base at V and 6 bases at J, with 13 bases between. This CDR3 is 14 amino acids long. Germline lookup yields CDR1 SGHDT and CDR2 YYEEEE. The CDR3 region has the DNA TGTGCCAGCAGCTTGCCAGGAGGTACGAATGGCTACACCTTC. Protein product: CASSLPGGTNGYTF.

This chain connects TRBV30 to TRBJ1-1, with TRBD1 as a possible D gene (5 bases). The CDR3 covers 12 residues. Germline V lookup: CDR1 GTSNPN, CDR2 SVGIG (reference sequence). The V end lost 5 bases, the J end lost 4 bases, and 11 bases lay between the germline ends. The CDR3 nucleotides are TGTGCCTGGGGGAGCGGGGGCACTGAAGCTTTCTTT. Translated: CAWGSGGTEAFF. Filled out from reference TRBV30 and TRBJ1-1, the complete variable domain reads SQTIHQWPATLVQPVGSPLSLECTVEGTSNPNLYWYRQAAGRGLQLLFYSVGIGQISSEVPQNLSASRPQDRQFILSSKKLLLSDSGFYLCAWGSGGTEAFFGQGTRLTVV.

This clone was detected only a few times. This chain links TRBV7-2 with TRBJ2-7; 8 bases are shared with TRBD1. Looked up from germline, CDR1 is SGHTA and CDR2 is FQGNSA. The CDR3 sequence is 13 residues long. Germline trimming cut 6 bases from V and 4 bases from J; bases unmatched to any gene: 5. CDR3 in DNA: TGTGCCAGCAGTCACCGGGACAGGTACGAGCAGTACTTC. Protein product: CASSHRDRYEQYF.

V and J are TRBV7-2 and TRBJ2-7, with a tentative D call TRBD2 (5 bases). Germline CDR1 SGHTA, CDR2 FQGNSA. This CDR3 has 13 residues. The V end lost 5 bases, the J end lost 3 bases, and 11 bases lay between the germline ends. The CDR3 coding sequence is TGTGCCAGCAGCCCATTCCGGGACTACGAGCAGTACTTC. This translates into CASSPFRDYEQYF.

V is TRBV30 and J is TRBJ2-7; no clear D. There are 14 residues in the CDR3. Deletions cut 0 bases from V and 1 base from J, with 10 bases between. Germline lookup yields CDR1 GTSNPN and CDR2 SVGIG (reference sequence). The DNA of the CDR3 is TGTGCCTGGAGTGTACTTCTGCGGTCCTACGAGCAGTACTTC. It is translated as CAWSVLLRSYEQYF.

This clone was observed a few times. V is TRBV5-1 and J is TRBJ2-7; D is perhaps TRBD1 or TRBD2 (5 bases each). V was clipped by 4 bases and J by 0 bases, with 11 bases between them. The CDR3 sequence is 14 residues long. Germline CDR1 reads SGHRS; CDR2 reads YFSETQ. The CDR3 region is CASSASGTSYEQYF. CDR3 DNA: TGCGCCAGCAGCGCTTCCGGGACCTCCTACGAGCAGTACTTC.

This clone was observed a few times. The chain uses TRBV28 and TRBJ2-7; the D gene is possibly TRBD2 (6 bases). V was trimmed by 10 bases and J by 6 bases, leaving 16 bases between them. The germline gives CDR1 MDHEN, CDR2 SYDVKM. The CDR3 is 12 residues long. The CDR3 DNA follows: TGTGCCACCCGGGGAGGCTGGGGCGAGCAGTACTTC. It is translated as CATRGGWGEQYF.